What follows are 13 T cell receptor beta chains derived from one specimen sequenced in a study of radiotherapy plus CTLA-4 blockade in lung cancer (dated by TCRdb to 2017 to 2018). To prepare the library, the immunoSEQ multiplex PCR assay was applied. TCRdb's version of the immuneACCESS table is confined to in-frame rearrangements and falls short of the full clone set. An unresolved V gene accounts for under half of the shortfall where checked; the remainder is of unknown origin. This sample comprises around 110,000 clones, more than 75% of them detected only once. Roughly 2.3% of the sample is in the top ten clones. The specimen was peripheral blood, collected from a patient treated with radiotherapy plus ipilimumab. Source of these receptors: a human donor with non-small cell lung cancer that progressed on radiotherapy plus ipilimumab. Some clones in this sample may be carry-over from other donors' samples.

This chain joins TRBV6-5 and TRBJ2-3, with D maybe TRBD2 (6 bases). The V end was cut by 2 bases, the J end by 3 bases, with 12 bases between. This CDR3 comprises 15 residues. Germline V gene sequence: CDR1 MNHEY, CDR2 SVGAGI. CDR3 region: CASSYIGGWTDTQYF. The CDR3 DNA reads as TGTGCCAGCAGTTACATCGGGGGATGGACAGATACGCAGTATTTT.

This clone was counted once. The rearrangement links TRBV7-3 to TRBJ1-2; 11 positions match TRBD1. Germline values: CDR1 SGHTA, CDR2 FQGTGA. Losses at the gene ends were 0 bases for V and 6 bases for J; bases not matched to a gene: 3. This CDR3 has 15 residues. CDR3 sequence reads: CASSLTGQGADGYTF. CDR3 in DNA: TGTGCCAGCAGCTTAACTGGACAGGGGGCGGATGGCTACACCTTC.

The J gene is TRBJ1-2, the V gene TRBV5-4; the D is unclear. The CDR3 runs to 13 residues. The V end lost 0 bases, the J end lost 4 bases, and 7 bases lay between the germline ends. The V gene's germline CDR1 is SGHNT and CDR2 YYREEE (reference sequence). In DNA, the CDR3 is TGTGCCAGCAGCTTGGCCTTAGGCTATGGCTACACCTTC. It is translated as CASSLALGYGYTF.

V and J are TRBV11-1 and TRBJ2-5, with unresolved D. The CDR3 covers 13 residues. CDR1 and CDR2 from the germline V gene are SGHAT and FQDESV (reference sequence). V shed 1 base and J shed 5 bases, with 8 bases lying between them. CDR3 in amino acids: CASSLERRETQYF. CDR3 bases: TGTGCCAGCAGCTTAGAACGTCGGGAGACCCAGTACTTC.

The chain employs TRBV4-3 and TRBJ1-6, with D uncertain. Per germline, CDR1 LGHNA and CDR2 YSLEER. The V gene lost 0 bases and the J gene lost 5 bases, with 11 bases spanning the gap. CDR3 size: 16 residues. CDR3 residues: CASSQDLGRNNSPLHF. CDR3 DNA sequence: TGCGCCAGCAGCCAAGATCTTGGGCGGAATAATTCACCCCTCCACTTT.

The chain couples TRBV7-9 to TRBJ2-1; 7 bases map to TRBD2. The CDR3 totals 15 residues. The germline CDR1 and CDR2 sequences are SEHNR and FQNEAQ (reference sequence). Trimming at V came to 5 bases and at J to 4 bases, leaving 8 bases not matched to a gene. The CDR3 DNA reads TGTGCCAGCAGCCCTTGGGGGGGAGCGTACAATGAGCAGTTCTTC. Its protein product is CASSPWGGAYNEQFF.

This clone was recorded only once. The gene calls are TRBV9 and TRBJ2-5; possibly TRBD2 for D (5 bases). The end of the DNA aligns better with TRBJ2-7, so the J call may be wrong. This CDR3 comprises 15 residues. Germline values: CDR1 SGDLS, CDR2 YYNGEE. In DNA, the CDR3 is TGTGCCAGCAGCGTAGAACTAGGCCCCCCCTACGAGCAGTACTTC. Its translation is CASSVELGPPYEQYF.

This rearrangement joins TRBV5-4 to TRBJ2-5; the match to TRBD1 covers 7 bases. The germline V gene encodes CDR1 SGHNT and CDR2 YYREEE (reference sequence). The ends lost 0 bases at V and 3 bases at J; junction bases unmatched: 2. The CDR3 is 14 residues long. The CDR3 is CASSLGGTEETQYF. The CDR3 bases are TGTGCCAGCAGCTTGGGAGGGACAGAAGAGACCCAGTACTTC. Drawing the rest from reference TRBV5-4 and TRBJ2-5, the complete variable domain is ETGVTQSPTHLIKTRGQQVTLRCSSQSGHNTVSWYQQALGQGPQFIFQYYREEENGRGNFPPRFSGLQFPNYSSELNVNALELDDSALYLCASSLGGTEETQYFGPGTRLLVL.

This chain connects TRBV27 to TRBJ1-2; D gene ambiguous. The V end was cut by 2 bases, the J end by 4 bases, with 14 bases between. Germline lookup yields CDR1 MNHEY and CDR2 SMNVEV (reference sequence). The CDR3 contains 15 residues. The chain's CDR3 is CASSLRPQAIYGYTF. CDR3 DNA sequence: TGTGCCAGCAGTTTACGACCCCAAGCAATCTATGGCTACACCTTC.

The rearrangement uses TRBV6-5 and TRBJ1-2, with a weak D call TRBD1 (6 bases). V was clipped by 4 bases and J by 7 bases, with 19 bases between them. The CDR3 is made up of 15 amino acids. CDR1 is MNHEY, CDR2 SVGAGI, per germline. This chain's CDR3 is CASSLRYRDGGGYTF. The DNA of the CDR3 is TGTGCCAGCAGTTTACGGTACAGGGACGGGGGTGGCTACACCTTC.

This chain links TRBV7-2 with TRBJ2-2; 10 bases line up with TRBD2. V dropped 4 bases and J dropped 2; count of bases not matched to a gene: 7. There are 17 residues in the CDR3. Germline V CDR1 and CDR2: SGHTA, FQGNSA. The CDR3 spells CASSYGSGGSNTGELFF. CDR3 nucleotides: TGTGCCAGCAGCTATGGTAGCGGGGGGTCTAACACCGGGGAGCTGTTTTTT.

This chain links TRBV19 with TRBJ1-4; D perhaps matches TRBD1 (5 bases). Per the germline V gene, CDR1 is LNHDA and CDR2 is SQIVND (reference sequence). Trimming removed 6 bases at V and 5 bases at J, with 16 bases between. The CDR3 loop spans 15 amino acids. CDR3 amino acids: CASRPSGRTNEKLFF. As DNA, the CDR3 is TGTGCCAGTAGGCCATCAGGGCGAACGAATGAAAAACTGTTTTTT.

The chain recombines TRBV7-2 with TRBJ2-7; D uncertain. There are 12 residues in the CDR3. Trimming cost V 5 bases and J 0 bases, with 5 bases left between them. Germline CDR1 is SGHTA and CDR2 is FQGNSA. The CDR3 reads CASSQDSYEQYF. The CDR3 nucleotides are TGTGCCAGCAGCCAGGACTCCTACGAGCAGTACTTC.